This T cell receptor (beta chain) was found in a study of OX40 agonist ivuxolimab in advanced cancers. Findings and caveats of the study: It was not determined which antigens were specifically recognized by the peripheral T cells that had undergone clonal expansion. Blood T cells, both CD4+ and CD8+, expanded clonally by week 6 at 0.1 to 3.0 mg/kg.

As concerns this clone: Antigen unknown.

Peripheral blood came from all dose cohorts at three timepoints. Clones were read by immunoSEQ multiplex PCR, and TCRdb kept only the in-frame ones, dropping some. The sample holds some 77,000 clones, roughly 93% seen once. The CDR3 spans 17 residues. Germline V gene lookup returns CDR1 MNHEY and CDR2 SMNVEV (reference sequence). Losses at the gene ends were 5 bases for V and 1 base for J; bases not matched to a gene: 11. This sample comprised CD4+ or CD8+ T cells sorted from blood, obtained in a trial of the OX40 agonist ivuxolimab. The chain links TRBV27 to TRBJ2-7; 10 bases match TRBD1. This receptor was taken from an adult with an advanced solid tumor such as melanoma, head and neck, liver or kidney cancer. As DNA, the CDR3 is TGTGCCAGCAGTACAGGGACAGGGGTTTCGGCGTCCTACGAGCAGTACTTC. This encodes CASSTGTGVSASYEQYF.